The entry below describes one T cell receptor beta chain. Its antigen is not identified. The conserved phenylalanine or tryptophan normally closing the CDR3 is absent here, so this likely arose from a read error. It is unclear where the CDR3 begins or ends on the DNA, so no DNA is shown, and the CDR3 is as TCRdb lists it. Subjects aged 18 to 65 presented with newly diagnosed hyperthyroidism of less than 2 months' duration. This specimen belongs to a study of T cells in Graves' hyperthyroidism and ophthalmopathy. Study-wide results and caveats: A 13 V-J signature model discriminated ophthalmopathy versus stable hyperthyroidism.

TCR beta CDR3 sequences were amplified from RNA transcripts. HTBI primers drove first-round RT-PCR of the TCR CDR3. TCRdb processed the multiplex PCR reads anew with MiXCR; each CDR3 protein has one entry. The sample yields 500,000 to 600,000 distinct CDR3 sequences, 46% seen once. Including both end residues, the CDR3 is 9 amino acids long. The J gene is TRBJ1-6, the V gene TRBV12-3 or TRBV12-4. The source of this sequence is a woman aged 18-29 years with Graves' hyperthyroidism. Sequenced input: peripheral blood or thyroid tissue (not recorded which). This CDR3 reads CASSLARNT.